This T cell receptor beta chain was sequenced during a study of blood T cell repertoires in COVID-19. Under the authors' procedure: Estimated nucleated cell counts came from reference gene primer amplification. TCRdb's copy holds only in-frame clones and misses some; the assay was immunoSEQ multiplex PCR. V and J calls and clone size are as listed in that table; D and trimming were resolved from the DNA. The table includes some 200,000 clones, approximately 90% detected once. CDR3 size: 15 residues. Germline assignment: CDR1 SNHLY and CDR2 FYNNEI. After removal of 4 bases from V and 6 bases from J, the junction contained 5 bases not matched to a gene.

The sequencing input was peripheral blood. The chain links TRBV2 to TRBJ1-5, with 11 bases matching TRBD1. This receptor was identified in a man between 35 and 55 years old with active or convalescent COVID-19. Written as DNA, the CDR3 is TGTGCCAGCAGTGGGACAGGGGGCGCGCCTCAGCCCCAGCATTTT. Amino acid sequence: CASSGTGGAPQPQHF.